The clone carrying this T cell receptor (beta chain) has just a few counts. Its target is unknown. The J segment lost 2 bases and the V segment lost 5 bases, leaving 8 bases of the junction unmatched. Germline-derived CDR1 and CDR2 are SEHNR and FQNEAQ (reference sequence). The CDR3 length is 16 residues. This sample is part of a study of T cell responses to AZD1222 COVID-19 vaccine. About the research overall: The analysis combined second doses at about 4 or about 12 weeks.

General study findings and limits: The donors showed a predominance of white British ancestry and of females, with possible underestimation of clonal diversity. Dominant CD4 TCR responses targeted spike regions 160-218 and 743-854. Targets within unmutated variant regions were reportedly found for nearly half of spike-specific TCRs.

Generated by immunoSEQ multiplex PCR, the TCRdb table keeps only in-frame clones and is missing some. The table shows under 200,000 clones, with about 93% occurring only once. The rearrangement uses TRBV7-9 and TRBJ2-2; 7 nucleotides agree with TRBD1. The receptor comes from an adult in good health. The source was peripheral blood, collected on day 0 of AZD1222 vaccination. The CDR3, as DNA: TGTGCCAGCAGCGCGCCGACAGGGATCAACACCGGGGAGCTGTTTTTT. Protein sequence: CASSAPTGINTGELFF.